This T cell receptor (beta chain) was sequenced during a study of CD8+CD57+ T cells in acquired aplastic anemia. The wider study: DNA recovered from sorted CD4+ and CD8+ cells had a mean of about 3 ug. CD4+ cells from healthy donors averaged around 9.9 million reads. Study results and limitations: Researchers report that twenty-nine CD8+ CDR3 sequences appeared in both patients and controls. With respect to CD8+ Simpson's diversity, patients and controls did not differ significantly.

Genomic DNA, serving as template, underwent TCR beta VDJ and CDR3 profiling. TCRdb independently ran MiXCR on the reads; one entry per CDR3 protein. The table has about 160,000 distinct CDR3 sequences, roughly 40% seen once; the top ten hold under 1.2%. With regard to this clonotype: Its target is not known.

J lost 3 bases, V lost 4 bases, and 8 bases had no gene match. Germline-derived CDR1 and CDR2 are SNHLY and FYNNEI. CDR3 length: 15 amino acids. The chain carries TRBV2 and TRBJ2-7; 8 bases are shared with TRBD1. Sequenced input: sorted CD4+, CD8+, or CD8+CD57+ T cells (not recorded which) from PBMCs. This clonotype was obtained from a human donor in good health. The CDR3 here is CASSGSGGPNYEQYF. The CDR3 DNA sequence: TGTGCCAGCAGTGGGTCAGGGGGCCCTAACTACGAGCAGTACTTC.